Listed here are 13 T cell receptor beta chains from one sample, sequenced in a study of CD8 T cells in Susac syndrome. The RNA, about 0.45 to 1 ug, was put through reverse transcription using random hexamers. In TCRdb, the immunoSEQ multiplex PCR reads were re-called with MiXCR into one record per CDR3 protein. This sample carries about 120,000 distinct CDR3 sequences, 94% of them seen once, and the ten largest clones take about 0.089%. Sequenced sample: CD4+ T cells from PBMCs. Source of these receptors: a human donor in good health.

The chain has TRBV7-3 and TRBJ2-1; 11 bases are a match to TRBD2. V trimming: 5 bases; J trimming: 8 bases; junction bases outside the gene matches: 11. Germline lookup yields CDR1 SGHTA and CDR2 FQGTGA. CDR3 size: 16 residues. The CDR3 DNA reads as TGTGCCAGCAGCCCTACTGGGACTAGCGGAGGGGATGAGCAGTTCTTC. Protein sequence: CASSPTGTSGGDEQFF. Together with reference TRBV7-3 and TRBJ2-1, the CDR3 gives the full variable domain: GAGVSQTPSNKVTEKGKYVELRCDPISGHTALYWYRQSLGQGPEFLIYFQGTGAADDSGLPNDRFFAVRPEGSVSTLKIQRTERGDSAVYLCASSPTGTSGGDEQFFGPGTRLTVL.

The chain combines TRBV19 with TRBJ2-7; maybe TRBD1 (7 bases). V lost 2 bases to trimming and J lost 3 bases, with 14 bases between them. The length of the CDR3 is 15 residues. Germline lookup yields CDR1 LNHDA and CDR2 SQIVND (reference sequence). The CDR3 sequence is CASSIIPGGSYEQYF. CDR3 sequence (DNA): TGTGCCAGTAGTATAATTCCAGGGGGGAGCTACGAGCAGTACTTC.

The CDR3 loop reads CASSPQGGSVRRETQYF. For the CDR3, the DNA is TGTGCCAGCAGCCCTCAGGGCGGGTCGGTCCGTAGGGAGACCCAGTACTTC. The chain recombines TRBV9 with TRBJ2-5, with D perhaps assigned TRBD1 or TRBD2 (5 bases each). Germline values: CDR1 SGDLS, CDR2 YYNGEE. CDR3 length: 17 amino acids. The V end was cut by 4 bases, the J end by 5 bases, with 24 bases between.

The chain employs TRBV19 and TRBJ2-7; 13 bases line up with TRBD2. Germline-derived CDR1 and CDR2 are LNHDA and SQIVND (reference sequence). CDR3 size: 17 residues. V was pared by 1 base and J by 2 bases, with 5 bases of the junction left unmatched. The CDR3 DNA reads TGTGCCAGTAGTATAGGACTAGCGGGAGGAGTAACCTACGAGCAGTACTTC. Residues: CASSIGLAGGVTYEQYF. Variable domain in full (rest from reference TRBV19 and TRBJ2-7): DGGITQSPKYLFRKEGQNVTLSCEQNLNHDAMYWYRQDPGQGLRLIYYSQIVNDFQKGDIAEGYSVSREKKESFPLTVTSAQKNPTAFYLCASSIGLAGGVTYEQYFGPGTRLTVT.

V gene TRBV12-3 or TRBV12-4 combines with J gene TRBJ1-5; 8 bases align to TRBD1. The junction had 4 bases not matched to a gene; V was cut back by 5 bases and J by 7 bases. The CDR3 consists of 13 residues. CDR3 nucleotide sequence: TGTGCCAGCAGTCAGACAGGGGAACAGCCCCAGCATTTT. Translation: CASSQTGEQPQHF.

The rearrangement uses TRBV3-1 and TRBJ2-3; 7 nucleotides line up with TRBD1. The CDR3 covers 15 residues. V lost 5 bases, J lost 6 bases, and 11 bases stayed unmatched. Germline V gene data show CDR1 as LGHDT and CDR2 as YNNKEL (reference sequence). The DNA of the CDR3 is TGTGCCAGCAGCGAGGACAGGCTCCAACAGGATACGCAGTATTTT. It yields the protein CASSEDRLQQDTQYF.

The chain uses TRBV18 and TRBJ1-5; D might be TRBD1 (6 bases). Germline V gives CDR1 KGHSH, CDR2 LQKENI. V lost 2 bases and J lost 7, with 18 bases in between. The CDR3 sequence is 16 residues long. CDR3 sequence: CASSPTDVQGGQPQHF. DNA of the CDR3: TGTGCCAGCTCACCAACTGACGTACAGGGAGGCCAGCCCCAGCATTTT.

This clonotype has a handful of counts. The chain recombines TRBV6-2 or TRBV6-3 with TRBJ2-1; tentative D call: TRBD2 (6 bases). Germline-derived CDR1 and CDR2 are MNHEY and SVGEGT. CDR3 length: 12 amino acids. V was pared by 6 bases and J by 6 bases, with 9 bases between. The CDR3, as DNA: TGTGCCAGCAGCGGGACTGTCAATGAGCAGTTCTTC. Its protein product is CASSGTVNEQFF.

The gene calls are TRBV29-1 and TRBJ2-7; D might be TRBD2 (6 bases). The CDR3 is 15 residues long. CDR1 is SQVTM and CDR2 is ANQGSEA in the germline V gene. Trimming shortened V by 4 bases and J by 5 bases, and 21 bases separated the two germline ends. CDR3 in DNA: TGCAGCGTTGTGGCGGGCGCGGGGCGAGTAGACGAGCAGTACTTC. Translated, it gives CSVVAGAGRVDEQYF.

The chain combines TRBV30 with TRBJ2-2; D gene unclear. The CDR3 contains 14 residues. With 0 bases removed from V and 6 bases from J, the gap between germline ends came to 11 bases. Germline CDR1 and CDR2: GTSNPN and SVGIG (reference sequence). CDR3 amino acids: CAWSVTRTSGELFF. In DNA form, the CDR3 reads TGTGCCTGGAGTGTAACCAGGACCTCCGGGGAGCTGTTTTTT.

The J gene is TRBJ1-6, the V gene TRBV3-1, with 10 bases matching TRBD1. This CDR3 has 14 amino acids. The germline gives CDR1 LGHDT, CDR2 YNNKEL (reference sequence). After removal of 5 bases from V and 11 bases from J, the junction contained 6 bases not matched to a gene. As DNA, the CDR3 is TGTGCCAGCAGCGCCCGGGACAGGGGTGCACCCCTCCACTTT. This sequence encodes CASSARDRGAPLHF.

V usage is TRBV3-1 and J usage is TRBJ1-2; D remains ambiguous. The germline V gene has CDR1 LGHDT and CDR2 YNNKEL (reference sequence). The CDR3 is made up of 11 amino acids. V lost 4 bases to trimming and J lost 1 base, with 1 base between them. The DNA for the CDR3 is TGTGCCAGCAGCCTTAACTATGGCTACACCTTC. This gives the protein CASSLNYGYTF. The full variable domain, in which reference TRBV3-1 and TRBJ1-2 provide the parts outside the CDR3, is DTAVSQTPKYLVTQMGNDKSIKCEQNLGHDTMYWYKQDSKKFLKIMFSYNNKELIINETVPNRFSPKSPDKAHLNLHINSLELGDSAVYFCASSLNYGYTFGSGTRLTVV.

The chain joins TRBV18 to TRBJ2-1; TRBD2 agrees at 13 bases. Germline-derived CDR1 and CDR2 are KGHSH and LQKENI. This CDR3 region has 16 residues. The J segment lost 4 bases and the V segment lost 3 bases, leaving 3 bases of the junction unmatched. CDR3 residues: CASSPRTSGRYNEQFF. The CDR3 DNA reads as TGTGCCAGCTCACCCAGGACTAGCGGGAGATACAATGAGCAGTTCTTC.